The rows below give T cell receptor beta chains drawn from one sample of a study of blood T cell repertoires in COVID-19. Method: immunoSEQ multiplex PCR; TCRdb's copy keeps in-frame clones and lacks some. This table holds 65,000 to 90,000 clones, approximately 80% found once. The specimen sequenced was peripheral blood. Source of these receptors: a woman of 80 years or more with active or convalescent COVID-19. The CDR3 runs from the conserved cysteine through the conserved F or W. The order of the fields is J gene, D gene, clone size, V gene, CDR3 DNA, CDR3 protein. D genes are given only for firm matches. A row's size may be missing; if present it is once, few, many or a size class.

TRBJ2-1 . . TRBV28 TGTGCCAGCCGCGTCGACCCCGGGAATGAGCAGTTCTTC CASRVDPGNEQFF
TRBJ1-5 . . TRBV28 TGTGCCAGCAGCTTTACAGGTCTGGGTATTAGCAATCAGCCCCAGCATTTT CASSFTGLGISNQPQHF
TRBJ1-5 TRBD1 . TRBV4-2 TGTGCCAGCAGCCAAGATGGACAGGGGAAGAGCAATCAGCCCCAGCATTTT CASSQDGQGKSNQPQHF
TRBJ2-1 TRBD1 . TRBV19 TGTGCCAGTAGTCGGGGACAGTCCTACAATGAGCAGTTCTTC CASSRGQSYNEQFF
TRBJ1-2 TRBD1 . TRBV3-1/TRBV3-2 TGTGCCAGCAGCCGATATCGGACAGGGGGCGACTATGGCTACACCTTC CASSRYRTGGDYGYTF
TRBJ1-5 TRBD1 . TRBV4-3 TGCGCCAGCAGCCACTATCTGACAGGGCTGCAGCCCCAGCATTTT CASSHYLTGLQPQHF
TRBJ2-3 . . TRBV19 TGTGCCAGTAGTGCCAATACGGATTGGACAGCAAGTAGCACAGATACGCAGTATTTT CASSANTDWTASSTDTQYF
TRBJ2-7 TRBD1 . TRBV18 TGTGCCAGCTCACCCGGGACAGGGGTGTACGAGCAGTACTTC CASSPGTGVYEQYF
TRBJ1-4 TRBD1 . TRBV9 TGTGCCAGCAGCGCCCGACAGGGGGAGGCTGAAAAACTGTTTTTT CASSARQGEAEKLFF
TRBJ1-4 . few TRBV27 TGTGCCAGCAGTTCCCACGGTAATGAAAAACTGTTTTTT CASSSHGNEKLFF
TRBJ2-4 . . TRBV5-1 TGCGCCAGCAGCCCTATGGGCACAGCTAAAAACATTCAGTACTTC CASSPMGTAKNIQYF
TRBJ2-3 . . TRBV11-3 TGTGCCAGCAGCTTAACAACAGATACGCAGTATTTT CASSLTTDTQYF
TRBJ2-3 TRBD1 . TRBV28 TGTGCCAGCAGTCGGGACAGGGGAGGAACAGATACGCAGTATTTT CASSRDRGGTDTQYF
TRBJ1-2 TRBD1 few TRBV12-5 TGTGCTAGTGGTTCTGACAGGGTGGTGGGCTATGGCTACACCTTC CASGSDRVVGYGYTF
TRBJ1-5 . few TRBV5-4 TGTGCCAGCAGCTTGCAGGGTATTCAGCCCCAGCATTTT CASSLQGIQPQHF
TRBJ2-3 TRBD2 . TRBV9 TGTGCCAGCAGCGTAGGCGGGAGGACAGCAGATACGCAGTATTTT CASSVGGRTADTQYF
TRBJ2-1 . . TRBV10-3 TGTGCCATCAGTGAGACTACTAGGGAGAAGTTCTTC CAISETTREKFF
TRBJ1-1 . . TRBV11-2 TGTGCCAGCAGCTTCTCCGCGGGGGACACTGAAGCTTTCTTT CASSFSAGDTEAFF
TRBJ2-7 TRBD1 . TRBV7-2 TGTGCCAGCAGCTTAAAATCAGGGGGCGTAAGGCACGAGCAGTACTTC CASSLKSGGVRHEQYF
TRBJ1-1 . . TRBV5-4 TGTGCCAGCAGCTTGTCGGGTTTTAGGACAGCCACAACTGAAGCTTTCTTT CASSLSGFRTATTEAFF
TRBJ2-3 TRBD2 . TRBV3-1/TRBV3-2 TGTGCCAGCAGCCAAGATTATCCTAGCGGGGGGAACACAGATACGCAGTATTTT CASSQDYPSGGNTDTQYF
TRBJ2-3 TRBD2 once TRBV4-3 TGCGCCAGCAGCCGAGAGACTAGCGGGATGAGCACAGATACGCAGTATTTT CASSRETSGMSTDTQYF
TRBJ2-3 TRBD1 . TRBV11-2 TGTGCCAGCAGCTTGACAGGGGGGGCAGGAGATACGCAGTATTTT CASSLTGGAGDTQYF
TRBJ1-1 . . TRBV7-2 TGTGCCAGCAGCTCGACAGGTCTCACGGGGAACACTGAAGCTTTCTTT CASSSTGLTGNTEAFF
TRBJ2-7 . . TRBV28 TGTGCCAGCAGTTCCAATTCGGGGGTGGACTTCTACGAGCAGTACTTC CASSSNSGVDFYEQYF
TRBJ1-4 TRBD1 . TRBV4-2 TGTGCCAGCAGCCAGGCGCCCGGGACAGGTGGGGAAAAACTGTTTTTT CASSQAPGTGGEKLFF
TRBJ1-1 . . TRBV6-5 TGTGCCAGCAGCCTGCTCCAGGACACTGAAGCTTTCTTT CASSLLQDTEAFF
TRBJ2-2 TRBD2 . TRBV6-6 TGTGCCAGCAGTCCGGGACTAGCGGGGGGGCTCACCGGGGAGCTGTTTTTT CASSPGLAGGLTGELFF
TRBJ1-6 TRBD1 . TRBV7-2 TGTGCCAGCAGCCTAACTAGGACAGGGTCGCCCTATAATTCACCCCTCCACTTT CASSLTRTGSPYNSPLHF
TRBJ2-7 . . TRBV10-3 TGTGCCATCAGTGAGTCGAATGTACGGGGCTACGAGCAGTACTTC CAISESNVRGYEQYF
TRBJ2-1 . . TRBV24-1 TGTGCCACCAGTGATTCCAGCAGGGGAAATAGCCCCTACAATGAGCAGTTCTTC CATSDSSRGNSPYNEQFF
TRBJ2-4 TRBD2 . TRBV29-1 TGCAGCGTTGAGGTACTAGCGGGAGTAGCCAAAAACATTCAGTACTTC CSVEVLAGVAKNIQYF
TRBJ2-7 TRBD1 . TRBV6-2/TRBV6-3 TGTGCCAGCAGTAAGGCCGGGACAGTGAAAAACGAGCAGTACTTC CASSKAGTVKNEQYF
TRBJ1-6 TRBD1 once TRBV19 TGTGCCACCAAAGGACAGGGGGATTCACCCCTCCACTTT CATKGQGDSPLHF
TRBJ2-7 TRBD2 . TRBV30 TGTGCCTGGAGTGGGTCGGGGGGTCGGTACGAGCAGTACTTC CAWSGSGGRYEQYF
TRBJ2-1 TRBD2 . TRBV10-3 TGTGCCATCAGTGAGTCTACGACTAGCGGGGGGATACGTCCCTACAATGAGCAGTTCTTC CAISESTTSGGIRPYNEQFF
TRBJ2-7 . . TRBV11-2 TGTGCCAGCAGCTTATACGGGGGAGCCTACGAGCAGTACTTC CASSLYGGAYEQYF
TRBJ2-3 TRBD2 . TRBV5-6 TGTGCCAGCAGCCCGGTAGGGACTAGCGCCACAGATACGCAGTATTTT CASSPVGTSATDTQYF
TRBJ2-2 TRBD1 . TRBV14 TGTGCCAGCAGCCAACGGACAGGGGTGAACACCGGGGAGCTGTTTTTT CASSQRTGVNTGELFF
TRBJ1-5 TRBD1 . TRBV28 TGTGCCAGCAGTCGCCCAGGGGGCTATCAGCCCCAGCATTTT CASSRPGGYQPQHF
TRBJ1-1 . . TRBV10-3 TGTGCCATCAGTAACTCCGGGACATCAAGCACTGAAGCTTTCTTT CAISNSGTSSTEAFF
TRBJ2-5 . . TRBV12-3/TRBV12-4 TGTGCCAGCAGTGGGCCGTCGGAGACCCAGTACTTC CASSGPSETQYF
TRBJ2-3 TRBD1 . TRBV7-9 TGTGCCAGCAGCGCCGGGACAGGGGTACTTGAGACAGATACGCAGTATTTT CASSAGTGVLETDTQYF
TRBJ1-6 . . TRBV3-1/TRBV3-2 TGTGCCAGCAGCCAAGACCGATCTTTAGGGAAGGGGGATAATTCACCCCTCCACTTT CASSQDRSLGKGDNSPLHF
TRBJ1-1 . . TRBV19 TGTGCCAGTAGTATAGGACAGCCACCTGCTTTCTTT CASSIGQPPAFF
TRBJ2-1 TRBD1 . TRBV6-6 TGTGCCAGCAGCACGACAGGGTACAATGAGCAGTTCTTC CASSTTGYNEQFF